This T cell receptor (beta chain) was identified during a study of T cells after yellow fever vaccination. Study-wide results and limits: The bulk population could contribute abundant contaminating clonotypes to FACS-sorted repertoires.

In regard to this clonotype: Its specificity is unknown.

TCRdb called the 5' RACE reads again in MiXCR, with one record for every CDR3 protein. The data contain 620,000 or so distinct CDR3 sequences, 12% of them singletons. CDR3 length equals 16 residues. Losses at the gene ends were 6 bases for V and 3 bases for J; bases not matched to a gene: 8. The sample consisted of PBMCs, taken on the day of the yellow fever booster vaccination. This receptor was identified in a young man who received the YFV17D yellow fever vaccine. The V gene is TRBV12-3 or TRBV12-4, the J gene TRBJ2-3; 11 bases fit TRBD2. The CDR3 DNA is TGTGCCAGCAGGTTCCCCGGGACTAGCGGTACAGATACGCAGTATTTT. As protein: CASRFPGTSGTDTQYF.